This T cell receptor beta chain was found in a study of blood T cell repertoires in COVID-19 (TCRdb year 2020). About the study as a whole: Collaborator samples came from the United States, Italy and Spain and covered acute and convalescent phases of COVID-19. A freely available public database, intended as a resource for researchers studying the immune response to SARS-CoV-2, is where the repertoires were released. The dataset comprised deeply sampled blood TCRbeta repertoires from subjects exposed to, actively infected with, or recovered from COVID-19. Where available, HLA class I and class II types were obtained from metadata supplied by the sample provider rather than from assay-based typing. The prospective study material was composed of cDNA or gDNA derived from T cells, B-cell-depleted T cells, or PBMCs. The samples were drawn from the first 160 participants of the ongoing ImmuneRACE study and from over a thousand subjects provided by 6 global collaborators. Nearly every sample came with metadata listing a de-identified subject ID, COVID-19 status, age in years and sex. Here is what the overall study found, with its caveats: Clinical and demographic metadata were provided uncurated, with the amount varying by source and participant.

The immunoSEQ Assay, a bias-controlled multiplex PCR, was used to amplify TCRbeta CDR3 regions from genomic DNA. On the authors' methods: Nucleated cell counts per sample were estimated from amplification of reference gene primers within the assay. Sequence reads were collapsed and filtered to measure the absolute abundance of every unique TCRbeta CDR3 rearrangement. For each sample, productive Simpson clonality was calculated as the square root of Simpson's diversity index across productive rearrangements. In TCRdb, the immuneACCESS table is reduced to in-frame sequences with V and J assigned. These tables do not hold every clone; where another copy was compared, an unresolved V gene accounts for under half, and the others remain unexplained. V and J calls plus clone size are reproduced from that table; the DNA served to infer D and trimming. This sample has 110,000 to 150,000 clones in its table, and over 65% of those were observed once. The top ten constitute approximately 6% of the sample.

The junction carries 12 bases between V and J, which are trimmed by 4 bases and 5 bases respectively. In the germline V gene, CDR1 corresponds to SGHRS and CDR2 to YFSETQ. The CDR3 starts with the cysteine, ends with the phenylalanine, and has 14 residues. The retained sequence is limited to the CDR3, 42 bases, with the frame set at the first base. In the prospective study, participants were roughly 18 to 95 years old, resided in about two dozen geographic areas of the United States, and were enrolled through a virtual design. To assign participants to cohorts, the prospective study relied on clinical history that participants themselves reported in a screening survey and a study questionnaire. ImmuneRACE Cohort 3 recovered participants were defined by two consecutive negative NP/OP PCR tests, healthcare professional clearance, or symptom resolution. In the prospective study, whole blood, serum and a nasopharyngeal or oropharyngeal swab were collected from each participant by mobile phlebotomists. Participants in the prospective study had the option to provide additional blood draws and questionnaires over a roughly 2-month period. Before DNA extraction, blood samples from the prospective study were shipped at room temperature or frozen.

There are a few counts of this clone. No cognate antigen has been identified for it. No base quality values were provided; no much bigger clone lies one nucleotide off. Sequenced input: PBMCs or T cells enriched from blood (not recorded which). The V and J genes are TRBV5-1 and TRBJ1-4, with no reliable assignment of the D segment. This TCR was sampled from a woman aged 50 to 60 who had recovered from COVID-19. The CDR3 has the sequence CASSIRTLNEKLFF. The nucleotide sequence reads as follows: TGCGCCAGCAGCATCCGCACTTTGAATGAAAAACTGTTTTTT.